One sample yielded the 31 T cell receptor beta chains listed below, sequenced in a study of blood T cells in healthy people across ages. With a J-beta primer mix and a sample-barcoded 5' primer, a second PCR ran about 7 to 12 cycles. Each CDR3 protein is one row after TCRdb ran MiXCR on the 5' RACE reads. This table holds 1.5 million to 2 million distinct CDR3 sequences, about 28% found once. The specimen was blood. The receptor set was obtained from a woman aged 30 to 39 in good health.

The V gene is TRBV5-1, the J gene TRBJ2-1; TRBD2 aligns across 8 bases. Trimming cost V 4 bases and J 7 bases; bases outside gene matches: 10. Germline CDR1 SGHRS, CDR2 YFSETQ. This CDR3 comprises 15 residues. CDR3 region: CASSGTSGPENEQFF. The CDR3 DNA sequence: TGCGCCAGCAGCGGAACTAGCGGCCCGGAAAATGAGCAGTTCTTC.

The V gene is TRBV27, the J gene TRBJ2-4; no clear D. The CDR3 has 16 amino acids. Trimming removed 0 bases at V and 0 bases at J, with 9 bases between. CDR1 is MNHEY and CDR2 is SMNVEV in the germline V gene (reference sequence). CDR3 DNA sequence: TGTGCCAGCAGTTTATCGAGCCCCTTAGCCAAAAACATTCAGTACTTC. This translates into CASSLSSPLAKNIQYF.

This clonotype was observed at least ten times. This rearrangement joins TRBV7-9 to TRBJ2-3, with D possibly matching TRBD1 (7 bases). Germline V gene lookup returns CDR1 SEHNR and CDR2 FQNEAQ (reference sequence). V was shortened by 5 bases and J by 4 bases, with 19 bases between the two germline ends. The CDR3 runs to 16 residues. In nucleotides, the CDR3 is TGTGCCAGCAGCCATTCAGGGGGGCCCCCCGCAGATACGCAGTATTTT. It codes for CASSHSGGPPADTQYF.

The chain has TRBV29-1 and TRBJ2-7; D ambiguous. This CDR3 has 13 residues. Per germline, CDR1 SQVTM and CDR2 ANQGSEA. The germline V and J ends were trimmed by 7 bases and 2 bases, with 15 bases remaining between them. In DNA form, the CDR3 reads TGCAGCGCTCTGACACCTAGGACCTACGAGCAGTACTTC. Protein product: CSALTPRTYEQYF.

This clonotype was seen a few times. A read error may produce the germline difference seen at one junction end. The gene calls are TRBV5-1 and TRBJ2-5; 11 nucleotides line up with TRBD2. This CDR3 is built from 15 residues. CDR1 is SGHRS and CDR2 is YFSETQ in the germline V gene. The CDR3 loop reads CSSSLELAGGATQYF. Here the CDR3 DNA reads TGCTCCAGCAGCTTGGAGCTAGCGGGGGGAGCAACCCAGTACTTC.

The J gene is TRBJ2-5, the V gene TRBV21-1; the table assigns TRBD2, which was not confirmed against the DNA. TRBV21-1 is flagged as a pseudogene. The CDR3 loop spans 16 amino acids. CDR3 sequence: CASSPPPGLGQETQYF. The CDR3, as DNA: TGTGCCAGCAGCCCACCACCAGGACTAGGCCAAGAGACCCAGTACTTC.

This clonotype was counted between two and nine times. The chain carries TRBV28 and TRBJ2-7; 16 nucleotides match TRBD2. Germline trimming cut 6 bases from V and 2 bases from J; bases unmatched to any gene: 7. Germline V gene lookup returns CDR1 MDHEN and CDR2 SYDVKM. The CDR3 runs 17 residues. The CDR3 loop reads CASRGTSGGVPPYEQYF. The CDR3 DNA follows: TGTGCCAGCAGGGGGACTAGCGGGGGGGTCCCCCCCTACGAGCAGTACTTC.

V and J are TRBV6-5 and TRBJ2-7; D remains unclear. Per the germline V gene, CDR1 is MNHEY and CDR2 is SVGAGI. This CDR3 has 15 amino acids. The V end was cut by 2 bases, the J end by 2 bases, with 13 bases between. The CDR3 DNA sequence: TGTGCCAGCAGTTACGGGCTGGGATCCACCTACGAGCAGTACTTC. Translated, it gives CASSYGLGSTYEQYF.

This chain links TRBV20-1 with TRBJ2-1; no clear D. CDR3 size: 15 residues. CDR1 and CDR2 (germline): DFQATT, SNEGSKA (reference sequence). The V end lost 3 bases, the J end lost 3 bases, and 15 bases lay between the germline ends. The CDR3 sequence: CSASGTEANYNEQFF. CDR3 sequence (DNA): TGCAGTGCTAGCGGTACAGAGGCCAACTACAATGAGCAGTTCTTC.

The chain employs TRBV7-2 and TRBJ1-5, with D unresolved. Germline V CDR1 and CDR2: SGHTA, FQGNSA. Trimming removed 1 base from V and 3 bases from J, with 10 bases in between. The CDR3 consists of 15 residues. CDR3 sequence: CASSLGRSNNQPQHF. The CDR3 nucleotides read TGTGCCAGCAGCTTAGGCAGGAGCAACAATCAGCCCCAGCATTTT.

Comment on this clonotype: Sequence at one end of the junction differs from germline and may be a read error. CDR3 DNA sequence: TGTGCCGCCAGCAGACGAGGGGATACGCAGTATTTT. Translated, it gives CAASRRGDTQYF. The chain uses TRBV15 and TRBJ2-3; the D gene is possibly TRBD2 (5 bases). Germline values: CDR1 LNHNV, CDR2 YYDKDF (reference sequence). The length of the CDR3 is 12 residues.

This clonotype was seen more than once but under ten times. CDR3: CASSYPGQGSTRAFF. The CDR3 bases are TGTGCCAGCAGTTACCCGGGACAGGGTAGTACCCGAGCTTTCTTT. The V gene is TRBV6-5, the J gene TRBJ1-1, with 9 nucleotides matching TRBD1. This CDR3 has 15 amino acids. Germline CDR1 and CDR2: MNHEY and SVGAGI. V was clipped by 2 bases and J by 10 bases; unmatched bases: 11.

The chain combines TRBV6-6 with TRBJ2-7; TRBD2 is a possible D gene (6 bases). V lost 6 bases and J lost 4, with 16 bases in between. The CDR3 length is 14 residues. CDR1 and CDR2 from the germline V gene are MNHNY and SVGAGI (reference sequence). The CDR3 protein is CASRLGRGSYEQYF. The CDR3 nucleotides read TGTGCCAGCAGGCTAGGACGGGGGTCGTACGAGCAGTACTTC.

There are many counts of this clonotype. The genes are TRBV12-3 or TRBV12-4 and TRBJ2-7; D ambiguous. The length of the CDR3 is 13 residues. The germline V and J ends were trimmed by 5 bases and 0 bases, with 8 bases remaining between them. The CDR3 protein is CASSTLSSYEQYF. CDR3 bases: TGTGCCAGCAGTACGCTTAGCTCCTACGAGCAGTACTTC.

This clonotype was detected many times. J is TRBJ1-2 and V is TRBV5-1, with 7 bases that match TRBD1. This CDR3 is built from 15 residues. Germline V gives CDR1 SGHRS, CDR2 YFSETQ. V gave up 7 bases and J gave up 2 bases; unmatched junction bases: 11. The chain's CDR3 is CASALQGGLNYGYTF. The CDR3 nucleotides are TGCGCCAGCGCCCTTCAGGGGGGGCTAAACTATGGCTACACCTTC.

This clonotype was recorded a few times. The chain uses TRBV5-1 and TRBJ1-6; D ambiguous. The CDR3 extends over 18 amino acids. The V end was cut by 7 bases, the J end by 0 bases, with 20 bases between. The V gene's germline CDR1 is SGHRS and CDR2 YFSETQ. The CDR3 sequence: CASRPKLSANSYNSPLHF. Written as DNA, the CDR3 is TGCGCCAGCCGCCCGAAATTGTCCGCTAACTCCTATAATTCACCCCTCCACTTT.

This clonotype was detected a few times. The chain recombines TRBV6-1 with TRBJ2-4, with D uncertain. CDR1 MNHNS and CDR2 SASEGT come from the germline V gene. The ends were cut back, 4 bases at V and 4 bases at J, with 14 bases in the middle. The CDR3 consists of 15 residues. CDR3 nucleotide sequence: TGTGCCAGCAGTGGGACGGACGACGCAAAAAACATTCAGTACTTC. It yields the protein CASSGTDDAKNIQYF.

This chain links TRBV20-1 with TRBJ1-1; D is unresolved. The germline gives CDR1 DFQATT, CDR2 SNEGSKA (reference sequence). This CDR3 comprises 14 residues. V was shortened by 5 bases and J by 3 bases, with 16 bases between the two germline ends. CDR3 amino acids: CSAPQYGVDTEAFF. The CDR3, as DNA: TGCAGTGCTCCTCAATACGGGGTGGACACTGAAGCTTTCTTT.

The rearrangement uses TRBV6-2 or TRBV6-3 and TRBJ2-1; no firm D call. V shed 6 bases and J shed 4 bases, with 16 bases lying between them. The CDR3 runs 15 residues. Germline V lookup: CDR1 MNHEY, CDR2 SVGEGT. CDR3 amino acids: CASSGRGPFYNEQFF. CDR3 bases: TGTGCCAGCAGCGGACGAGGCCCGTTTTACAATGAGCAGTTCTTC.

This clonotype was detected only a few times. The J gene is TRBJ2-1, the V gene TRBV7-2, with 8 bases aligning to TRBD2. Germline V gene lookup returns CDR1 SGHTA and CDR2 FQGNSA. The CDR3 is made up of 13 amino acids. V trimming: 4 bases; J trimming: 9 bases; junction bases outside the gene matches: 5. The CDR3 is CASSSGGAFEQFF. The CDR3 region has the DNA TGTGCCAGCAGCTCCGGGGGGGCTTTTGAGCAGTTCTTC.

A few counts support this clonotype. The rearrangement joins TRBV3-1 to TRBJ2-4; 9 nucleotides align to TRBD2. The junction had 9 bases not matched to a gene; V was cut back by 0 bases and J by 3 bases. This CDR3 has 18 residues. From germline, CDR1 is LGHDT and CDR2 YNNKEL (reference sequence). DNA for the CDR3: TGTGCCAGCAGCCAAGATCGGCCTAGCGGGGATTTCAAAAACATTCAGTACTTC. Amino acid sequence: CASSQDRPSGDFKNIQYF.

This clonotype was observed many times. The V gene is TRBV29-1, the J gene TRBJ1-2, with 9 bases fitting TRBD1. V lost 4 bases, J lost 7 bases, and 7 bases stayed unmatched. Germline V lookup: CDR1 SQVTM, CDR2 ANQGSEA. The CDR3 covers 13 residues. In nucleotides, the CDR3 is TGCAGCGTTGCTTCGGGACAGGGAACTGGCTACACCTTC. It translates to CSVASGQGTGYTF.

V usage is TRBV9 and J usage is TRBJ2-5; D may be TRBD1 (5 bases). V lost 0 bases to trimming and J lost 11 bases, with 17 bases between them. The CDR3 is made up of 14 amino acids. Germline CDR1 SGDLS, CDR2 YYNGEE. The CDR3 DNA reads as TGTGCCAGCAGCGTAGCGGCAGGGCCGGGTGAGCAGTACTTC. Protein sequence: CASSVAAGPGEQYF.

The chain uses TRBV2 and TRBJ2-3; the D gene is possibly TRBD2 (5 bases). The CDR3 spans 16 residues. The V end was cut by 1 base, the J end by 4 bases, with 15 bases between. The germline V gene encodes CDR1 SNHLY and CDR2 FYNNEI. The CDR3 DNA sequence: TGTGCCAGCAGTGAAGGAGCGGCTCTAACAGCAGATACGCAGTATTTT. This translates into CASSEGAALTADTQYF.

This clonotype was seen more than once but under ten times. A read error is likely, as this CDR3 ends without the conserved phenylalanine or tryptophan. Because the CDR3's place on the DNA is in doubt, the DNA is left out and the CDR3 is given as listed by TCRdb. V usage is TRBV7-2 and J usage is TRBJ2-1; the D call of TRBD2 is as the table states it, not checked on the DNA. CDR1 and CDR2 (germline): SGHTA, FQGNSA. The CDR3 adds up to 17 amino acids, both ends counted. The CDR3 region is CASSLGLGGGLDEQFFV.

This clonotype occurred a few times. The chain carries TRBV20-1 and TRBJ2-1; 12 nucleotides agree with TRBD2. Trimming removed 7 bases from V and 7 bases from J; junction bases left unmatched: 5. The CDR3 has 13 amino acids. Germline V gene data show CDR1 as DFQATT and CDR2 as SNEGSKA (reference sequence). The DNA for the CDR3 is TGCAGTGGACTAGCGGGGGTAGCGAATGAGCAGTTCTTC. Translating it yields CSGLAGVANEQFF.

As regards this clonotype: This could be a read error, since a much larger clone is one nucleotide away. J is TRBJ2-5 and V is TRBV5-1; 8 positions match TRBD1. With the DNA end fitting TRBJ2-7 better, the J assignment may be wrong. This CDR3 comprises 14 residues. Germline loops: CDR1 SGHRS, CDR2 YFSETQ. CDR3 protein: CASSEDREWYEQYF. In nucleotides, the CDR3 is TGCGCCAGCAGCGAGGACAGGGAATGGTACGAGCAGTACTTC.

This clonotype turned up a few times. This chain connects TRBV12-3 or TRBV12-4 to TRBJ1-1; D remains ambiguous. Trimming took 6 bases from V and 5 from J, leaving 16 bases between them. This CDR3 spans 14 amino acids. The CDR3 nucleotides read TGTGCCAGCAGCTTAACGGGCCCGGCGACTGAAGCTTTCTTT. The encoded protein is CASSLTGPATEAFF.

This clonotype occurred many times. One junction end does not reproduce the germline sequence, and a read error may be involved. The chain joins TRBV5-1 to TRBJ2-7; D may match TRBD1 or TRBD2 (5 bases each). From germline, CDR1 is SGHRS and CDR2 YFSETQ. The length of the CDR3 is 14 residues. In DNA, the CDR3 is TGTGCCAGCAGCTCCGGGACGGGATCCTACGAGCAGTACTTC. Residues: CASSSGTGSYEQYF.

The genes are TRBV7-2 and TRBJ2-5; 8 positions match TRBD2. J lost 3 bases, V lost 8 bases, and 14 bases had no gene match. The V gene's germline CDR1 is SGHTA and CDR2 FQGNSA. The CDR3 runs to 16 residues. Written as DNA, the CDR3 is TGTGCCAGCCACCTCCGGGGGCGGGAGGCAGAAGAGACCCAGTACTTC. Encoded protein: CASHLRGREAEETQYF.

This clonotype has ten or more counts. The rearrangement uses TRBV7-2 and TRBJ2-3, with D perhaps matching TRBD2 (5 bases). Trimming removed 5 bases at V and 9 bases at J, with 15 bases between. The germline V gene has CDR1 SGHTA and CDR2 FQGNSA. This CDR3 comprises 13 residues. Written as DNA, the CDR3 is TGTGCCAGCAGCGGAGGTGTAAGGAACACGCAGTATTTT. It specifies CASSGGVRNTQYF.